The sequence of this TCR beta chain was determined in a study of cytomegalovirus exposure and HLA in healthy donors. The study ran its PCR with 60 Vbeta and 13 Jbeta primers. Some clones are missing from TCRdb's copy, which holds only in-frame ones; the method was immunoSEQ multiplex PCR. The profile shows 150,000 to 200,000 clones, about 82% of them singletons. The germline gives CDR1 PRHDT, CDR2 FYEKMQ (reference sequence). With V trimmed by 2 bases and J by 10 bases, 10 bases remained unmatched. The CDR3 covers 16 residues. Material: PBMCs. V gene TRBV13 combines with J gene TRBJ1-6, with 8 bases identical to TRBD1. This clonotype was sampled from a woman aged 25-40 years in good health and CMV-seropositive. The CDR3 loop reads CASSLSTQGAPSPLHF. The CDR3 DNA reads TGTGCCAGCAGCTTATCAACCCAGGGGGCGCCGTCACCCCTCCACTTT.